These T cell receptor beta chains were read from a single sample in a study of blood T cell repertoires in COVID-19. Generated by immunoSEQ multiplex PCR, the TCRdb table keeps only in-frame clones and is missing some. Of about 380,000 clones in the sample, more than 75% were seen once. The material sequenced was PBMCs or T cells enriched from blood (not recorded which). These receptors all stem from a woman aged 18 to 35 who had recovered from COVID-19. Both conserved end residues are part of each CDR3. A D gene is named only where the DNA matches it firmly. Rows give clone size only sometimes, using once, few, many, or a class for an expanded clone.

TRBJ2-5 TRBD2 TRBV3-1/TRBV3-2 NA CASSQEILAGEGETQYF TGTGCCAGCAGCCAAGAAATCCTAGCGGGGGAGGGGGAGACCCAGTACTTC
TRBJ1-4 TRBD1 TRBV27 NA CASGDPGQGNEKLFF TGTGCCAGCGGGGATCCGGGACAGGGGAATGAAAAACTGTTTTTT
TRBJ1-1 NA TRBV4-1 NA CASSQGLGNTEAFF TGCGCCAGCAGCCAGGGACTCGGGAACACTGAAGCTTTCTTT
TRBJ2-5 TRBD2 TRBV12-5 NA CASGLYPSGGPLQETQYF TGTGCTAGTGGTTTGTACCCTAGCGGGGGGCCTCTACAAGAGACCCAGTACTTC
TRBJ2-7 NA TRBV4-2 NA CASSQSGQGAGEQYF TGTGCCAGCAGCCAATCCGGACAGGGAGCGGGAGAGCAGTACTTC
TRBJ2-3 NA TRBV11-2 NA CASSFIPLSTDTQYF TGTGCCAGCAGCTTTATCCCTCTTAGCACAGATACGCAGTATTTT
TRBJ1-2 TRBD1 TRBV5-1 NA CASSPQGGQGGYGYTF TGCGCCAGCAGCCCGCAAGGGGGCCAGGGGGGCTATGGCTACACCTTC
TRBJ1-6 NA TRBV6-2/TRBV6-3 NA CASSPEYLDNSPLHF TGTGCCAGCAGCCCCGAGTATTTGGATAATTCACCCCTCCACTTT
TRBJ1-6 NA TRBV27 NA CASMGVDSRRGPLHF TGTGCCAGCATGGGCGTGGACAGCCGTCGGGGACCCCTCCACTTT
TRBJ2-5 TRBD2 TRBV9 NA CASSVAAGGLQETQYF TGTGCCAGCAGCGTAGCCGCGGGGGGCCTCCAAGAGACCCAGTACTTC
TRBJ1-6 NA TRBV7-2 NA CASSFAGFYNSPLHF TGTGCCAGCAGCTTTGCAGGGTTCTATAATTCACCCCTCCACTTT
TRBJ1-2 NA TRBV6-5 NA CASSYVSGNNYGYTF TGTGCCAGCAGTTACGTATCGGGAAATAACTATGGCTACACCTTC
TRBJ1-2 TRBD1 TRBV7-9 few CASSSLRTGMHGYTF TGTGCCAGCAGCTCACTGAGGACAGGAATGCATGGCTACACCTTC
TRBJ2-1 NA TRBV15 once CATSREGAEYNEQFF TGTGCCACCAGCAGAGAGGGGGCGGAGTACAATGAGCAGTTCTTC
TRBJ2-2 TRBD2 TRBV11-2 NA CASRSPGLAIDRELFF TGTGCCAGCAGGAGTCCGGGACTAGCGATTGATCGGGAGCTGTTTTTT
TRBJ1-4 TRBD1 TRBV5-8 NA CASRSHRGASEKLFF TGTGCCAGCAGGTCCCACAGGGGGGCGTCGGAAAAACTGTTTTTT
TRBJ2-7 TRBD2 TRBV18 NA CASSPASGGVRLHEQYF TGTGCCAGCTCACCAGCTAGCGGGGGGGTCCGTTTACACGAGCAGTACTTC
TRBJ2-7 NA TRBV5-6 NA CASSLIRGISYEQYF TGTGCCAGCAGCCTCATCCGGGGGATCTCCTACGAGCAGTACTTC
TRBJ1-1 TRBD1 TRBV7-2 NA CASSPRTGRDTEAFF TGTGCCAGCAGCCCAAGGACAGGGCGGGATACTGAAGCTTTCTTT
TRBJ1-2 NA TRBV30 NA CAWSVPPYGVITF TGTGCCTGGAGTGTACCCCCCTACGGGGTAATCACCTTC
TRBJ2-7 NA TRBV4-2 NA CASSQDPAGPYEQYF TGTGCCAGCAGCCAAGATCCGGCAGGGCCCTACGAGCAGTACTTC
TRBJ2-2 TRBD1 TRBV2 NA CAGQGRPNTGELFF TGTGCCGGACAGGGGCGGCCTAACACCGGGGAGCTGTTTTTT
TRBJ1-6 TRBD1 TRBV3-1/TRBV3-2 NA CASSQGQGDSPLHF TGTGCCAGCAGCCAAGGTCAGGGGGATTCACCCCTCCACTTT
TRBJ1-1 TRBD1 TRBV13 NA CASTETGGDTEAFF TGTGCCAGCACCGAGACAGGGGGGGACACTGAAGCTTTCTTT
TRBJ1-1 NA TRBV11-1 few CASSLARGAVDTEAFF TGTGCCAGCAGCTTAGCGCGGGGGGCGGTGGACACTGAAGCTTTCTTT
TRBJ1-5 NA TRBV5-8 NA CASSPWGGPQPQHF TGTGCCAGCAGCCCATGGGGGGGACCTCAGCCCCAGCATTTT
TRBJ2-2 NA TRBV11-2 NA CASSTWANEGYTGELFF TGTGCCAGCAGCACCTGGGCCAATGAGGGCTACACCGGGGAGCTGTTTTTT
TRBJ2-6 TRBD1 TRBV9 few CASSDHSGQGANVLTF TGTGCCAGCAGCGACCACTCGGGACAGGGGGCCAACGTCCTGACTTTC
TRBJ1-2 TRBD1 TRBV3-1/TRBV3-2 NA CASSLDRAGYTF TGTGCCAGCAGCCTAGACAGGGCTGGCTACACCTTC
TRBJ1-6 NA TRBV7-8 NA CASSLEAKHNSPLHF TGTGCCAGCAGCTTAGAAGCAAAGCATAATTCACCCCTCCACTTT
TRBJ2-3 NA TRBV5-1 NA CASSLLGGGETDTQYF TGCGCCAGCAGCTTATTGGGTGGCGGGGAAACAGATACGCAGTATTTT
TRBJ1-1 NA TRBV3-1/TRBV3-2 NA CASSQELDMNTEAFF TGTGCCAGCAGCCAAGAACTCGACATGAACACTGAAGCTTTCTTT
TRBJ1-1 TRBD1 TRBV18 NA CASSPSGTGDFRAF TGTGCCAGCTCACCCTCCGGGACAGGGGATTTTCGGGCTTTT
TRBJ2-7 NA TRBV4-1 NA CASSQDRVGPGFSYEQYF TGCGCCAGCAGCCAAGATCGGGTCGGCCCAGGGTTCTCCTACGAGCAGTACTTC
TRBJ1-3 NA TRBV21-1 NA CASSDTGKIGNTIYF TGTGCCAGCAGCGACACAGGGAAAATAGGAAACACCATATATTTT
TRBJ2-2 TRBD2 TRBV6-5 NA CASSSSGGATGELFF TGTGCCAGCAGTAGTAGCGGGGGGGCCACCGGGGAGCTGTTTTTT
TRBJ2-7 NA TRBV11-3 NA CASSPRQGGSEEQYF TGTGCCAGCAGCCCAAGGCAGGGGGGCTCGGAAGAGCAGTACTTC
TRBJ2-1 TRBD2 TRBV5-6 NA CASSTGLAGGYNNEQFF TGTGCCAGCAGCACGGGACTAGCGGGGGGGTATAACAATGAGCAGTTCTTC
TRBJ1-1 NA TRBV3-1/TRBV3-2 NA CASSQNPGHYTEAFF TGTGCCAGCAGCCAGAACCCGGGACACTACACTGAAGCTTTCTTT
TRBJ1-1 NA TRBV7-2 NA CASSLEAGVNTEAFF TGTGCCAGCAGCTTAGAGGCAGGGGTGAACACTGAAGCTTTCTTT
TRBJ1-5 NA TRBV4-1 once CASSLHISNQPQHF TGCGCCAGCAGCCTACATATTAGCAATCAGCCCCAGCATTTT